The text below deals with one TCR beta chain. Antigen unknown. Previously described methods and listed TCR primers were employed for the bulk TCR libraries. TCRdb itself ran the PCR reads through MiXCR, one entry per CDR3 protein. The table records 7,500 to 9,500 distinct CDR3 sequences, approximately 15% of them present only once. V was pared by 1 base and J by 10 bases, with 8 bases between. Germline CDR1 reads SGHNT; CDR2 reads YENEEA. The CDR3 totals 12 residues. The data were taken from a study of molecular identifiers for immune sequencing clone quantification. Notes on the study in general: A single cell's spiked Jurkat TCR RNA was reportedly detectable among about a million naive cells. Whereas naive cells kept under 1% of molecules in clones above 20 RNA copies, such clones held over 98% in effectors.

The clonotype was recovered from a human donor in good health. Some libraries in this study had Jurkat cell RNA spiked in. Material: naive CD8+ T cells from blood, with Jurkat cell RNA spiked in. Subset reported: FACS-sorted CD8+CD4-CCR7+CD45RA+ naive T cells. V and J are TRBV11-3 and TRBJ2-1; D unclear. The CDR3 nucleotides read TGTGCCAGCAGCTTAGGAATGGAGGAGCAGTTCTTC. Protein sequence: CASSLGMEEQFF.